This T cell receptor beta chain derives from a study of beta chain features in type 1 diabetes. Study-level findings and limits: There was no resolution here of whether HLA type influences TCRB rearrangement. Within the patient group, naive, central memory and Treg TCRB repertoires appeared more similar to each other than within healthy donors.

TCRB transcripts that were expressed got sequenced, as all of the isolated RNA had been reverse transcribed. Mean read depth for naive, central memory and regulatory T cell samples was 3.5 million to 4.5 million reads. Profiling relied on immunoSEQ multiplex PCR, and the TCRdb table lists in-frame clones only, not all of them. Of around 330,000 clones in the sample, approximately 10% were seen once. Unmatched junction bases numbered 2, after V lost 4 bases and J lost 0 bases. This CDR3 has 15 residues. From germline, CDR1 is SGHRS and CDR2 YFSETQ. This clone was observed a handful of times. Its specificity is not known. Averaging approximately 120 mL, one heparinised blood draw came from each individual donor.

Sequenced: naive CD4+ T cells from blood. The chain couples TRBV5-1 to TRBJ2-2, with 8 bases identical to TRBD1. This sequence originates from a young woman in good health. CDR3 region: CASSLTGANTGELFF. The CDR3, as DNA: TGCGCCAGCAGCCTGACAGGGGCGAACACCGGGGAGCTGTTTTTT.